The sequence of this T cell receptor beta chain was determined in a study of CD8+ T cells in alopecia areata. Turning to the study itself: Patients took tofacitinib for 6 to 18 months, followed by 6 drug-free months.

Following RNA extraction, reverse transcription yielded cDNA that acted as the sequencing template. Libraries were prepared by immunoSEQ multiplex PCR; TCRdb keeps only in-frame clonotypes and omits some of them. The sample holds some 190,000 clones, under 70% seen once. Note on this clone: The antigen remains undetermined.

Germline V gene sequence: CDR1 SQVTM, CDR2 ANQGSEA. V dropped 6 bases and J dropped 2 bases, with 14 bases sitting between them. The CDR3 has 14 amino acids. Study-wide findings and caveats: The study found that many expanded lesional clones persisted in scalp and blood during tofacitinib. Researchers report lesional scalp, most notably alopecia totalis/universalis, outstripped normal scalp in clonality.

The treatment was: oral pan-JAK inhibitor, 5-10 mg twice daily. Punch biopsies of lesional scalp, plus peripheral blood, were taken from alopecia areata patients. Sequences were derived from CD4+ T cells sorted from blood, sampled at approximately week 45, from a patient treated with tofacitinib. V is TRBV29-1 and J is TRBJ2-1, with D perhaps matching TRBD2 (6 bases). This clonotype was obtained from a human donor with alopecia areata. In DNA form, the CDR3 reads TGCAGCGTGGGAGGAGGGATTGCCTACAATGAGCAGTTCTTC. Translated, it gives CSVGGGIAYNEQFF.